This record covers a single T cell receptor beta chain. What it binds is unknown. This specimen comes from a study of T cell repertoires in cytomegalovirus infection. Study-wide context: The authors used CMV epitopes that were HLA-C-restricted (recently identified) and HLA-B-restricted (well studied). Shared public TCR beta signatures pointed to both CMV infection and a matching HLA type. Study-wide results and caveats: The response measured ex vivo was dominated by TCR beta clonotypes (HLA-C-restricted and CMV-specific).

TCRdb passed the reads through MiXCR, listing each CDR3 protein once. The sample has approximately 730,000 distinct CDR3 sequences; 25% to 30% are singletons. Per germline, CDR1 SGHVS and CDR2 FNYEAQ. The CDR3 is made up of 12 amino acids. Trimming took 4 bases from V and 8 from J, leaving 9 bases between them. The V call is TRBV7-6, the J call TRBJ2-1; D ambiguous. The sequences come from cultured CD8+ T cells from PBMCs, collected from culture after CMV antigen stimulation. The clonotype was recovered from a human donor in good health (CMV status not recorded). Some clones in this sample may be carry-over from other donors' samples. The CDR3 DNA follows: TGTGCCAGCAGCTCCCCTAGGGATGAGCAGTTCTTC. Its protein product is CASSSPRDEQFF. Looking up the rest from reference TRBV7-6 and TRBJ2-1 gives the full variable domain: GAGVSQSPRYKVTKRGQDVALRCDPISGHVSLYWYRQALGQGPEFLTYFNYEAQQDKSGLPNDRFSAERPEGSISTLTIQRTEQRDSAMYRCASSSPRDEQFFGPGTRLTVL.